A selection of T cell receptor beta chains follows, all from one sample in a study of CD8 T cells in Susac syndrome. TCRdb processed the immunoSEQ multiplex PCR reads anew with MiXCR; each CDR3 protein has one entry. This sample has roughly 150,000 distinct CDR3 sequences, with 94% found just once. The sample taken for sequencing was CD4+ T cells from PBMCs. These receptors all come from a human donor with multiple sclerosis. Each CDR3 is given with its conserved first and last residue. The order of the fields is V gene, clone size, D gene, J gene, CDR3 protein, CDR3 DNA. D genes are given only for firm matches. Rows give clone size only sometimes, using once, few, many, or a class for an expanded clone.

V: TRBV29-1; size: NA; D: NA; J: TRBJ2-7; CDR3: CSVEMPTYEQYF; DNA: TGCAGCGTTGAAATGCCTACCTACGAGCAGTACTTC
V: TRBV7-2; size: NA; D: NA; J: TRBJ2-5; CDR3: CASSSPKRPLGTQYF; DNA: TGTGCCAGCAGCTCCCCGAAGCGCCCCTTAGGGACCCAGTACTTC
V: TRBV12-3/TRBV12-4; size: NA; D: NA; J: TRBJ2-3; CDR3: CASKLDYSTDTQYF; DNA: TGTGCCAGCAAGCTGGACTACAGCACAGATACGCAGTATTTT
V: TRBV6-5; size: NA; D: NA; J: TRBJ1-4; CDR3: CASSQRVYEKLFF; DNA: TGTGCCAGCAGTCAGAGGGTTTATGAAAAACTGTTTTTT
V: TRBV12-3/TRBV12-4; size: NA; D: NA; J: TRBJ2-5; CDR3: CASSLIQGPQETQYF; DNA: TGTGCCAGCAGTTTGATACAGGGTCCTCAGGAGACCCAGTACTTC
V: TRBV12-3/TRBV12-4; size: once; D: NA; J: TRBJ2-1; CDR3: CASSYTEQGEQFF; DNA: TGTGCCAGCAGTTATACCGAGCAGGGTGAGCAGTTCTTC
V: TRBV29-1; size: NA; D: TRBD1; J: TRBJ2-3; CDR3: CSVGQGSDTQYF; DNA: TGCAGCGTGGGACAGGGTTCCGATACGCAGTATTTT
V: TRBV4-3; size: NA; D: NA; J: TRBJ1-1; CDR3: CASSLAPSDTEAFF; DNA: TGCGCCAGCAGCCTAGCGCCGTCCGACACTGAAGCTTTCTTT
V: TRBV19; size: NA; D: TRBD1; J: TRBJ2-7; CDR3: CASSTTGNPSYEQYF; DNA: TGTGCCAGTAGTACGACAGGGAACCCCTCCTACGAGCAGTACTTC
V: TRBV6-5; size: NA; D: NA; J: TRBJ2-5; CDR3: CASSYSTSSFGSVGETQYF; DNA: TGTGCCAGCAGTTACTCGACATCCTCGTTCGGCAGTGTGGGAGAGACCCAGTACTTC
V: TRBV28; size: NA; D: NA; J: TRBJ2-3; CDR3: CASNSPGDTQYF; DNA: TGTGCCAGCAATTCCCCCGGGGATACGCAGTATTTT
V: TRBV19; size: NA; D: TRBD1; J: TRBJ1-2; CDR3: CASSASDRGNGYTF; DNA: TGTGCCAGTAGCGCATCGGACAGGGGTAATGGCTACACCTTC
V: TRBV30; size: NA; D: NA; J: TRBJ1-2; CDR3: CAWGNRGISSGYTF; DNA: TGTGCCTGGGGGAACCGGGGGATATCGAGTGGCTACACCTTC
V: TRBV15; size: NA; D: NA; J: TRBJ2-1; CDR3: CATSRGGGNEQFF; DNA: TGTGCCACCAGCAGAGGAGGGGGCAATGAGCAGTTCTTC
V: TRBV5-4; size: NA; D: TRBD1; J: TRBJ2-7; CDR3: CASSWGQGEAEQYF; DNA: TGTGCCAGCAGCTGGGGACAGGGGGAGGCCGAGCAGTACTTC
V: TRBV28; size: NA; D: NA; J: TRBJ2-7; CDR3: CAIQESGDLFSYEQYF; DNA: TGTGCCATCCAGGAATCGGGAGACCTATTCTCCTACGAGCAGTACTTC
V: TRBV28; size: NA; D: NA; J: TRBJ1-1; CDR3: CASSIVNRGAFF; DNA: TGTGCCAGCAGCATAGTGAACAGAGGGGCTTTCTTT
V: TRBV20-1; size: once; D: TRBD2; J: TRBJ2-7; CDR3: CSARDPRGAYEQYF; DNA: TGCAGTGCTAGAGATCCCCGGGGGGCCTACGAGCAGTACTTC
V: TRBV12-3/TRBV12-4; size: NA; D: NA; J: TRBJ2-5; CDR3: CASSTVGVQETQYF; DNA: TGTGCCAGCAGTACCGTTGGTGTACAAGAGACCCAGTACTTC
V: TRBV6-5; size: NA; D: NA; J: TRBJ1-1; CDR3: CASTPRGVFYTEAFF; DNA: TGTGCCAGCACCCCGAGGGGGGTGTTTTACACTGAAGCTTTCTTT
V: TRBV19; size: NA; D: NA; J: TRBJ2-2; CDR3: CASSPFGGNTGELFF; DNA: TGTGCCAGTAGTCCCTTTGGGGGCAACACCGGGGAGCTGTTTTTT
V: TRBV2; size: NA; D: TRBD1; J: TRBJ2-3; CDR3: CASNEGTVITDTQYF; DNA: TGTGCCAGCAATGAGGGGACAGTGATCACAGATACGCAGTATTTT